These 10 T cell receptor beta chains came from one sample sequenced in a study of blood T cell repertoires in COVID-19 (dated by TCRdb to the early 2020s). The library was generated by the immunoSEQ multiplex PCR assay. The clones in this table, taken by TCRdb from immuneACCESS, are in-frame only. Not every clone is retained; where verified, under half of the shortfall comes from an unresolved V gene, and the cause of the rest is unknown. Within this sample are under 300,000 clones, with about 81% of them counted one time only. Clones ranked in the top ten supply more than 1.4% of the sample. The sequenced material came from peripheral blood. All receptors come from a human donor with COVID-19, enrolled during active disease. The donor label of this sample is uncertain.

The V gene is TRBV5-1, the J gene TRBJ2-3; 10 bases agree with TRBD2. This CDR3 is 16 amino acids long. The ends lost 3 bases at V and 6 bases at J; junction bases unmatched: 10. Germline V gene data show CDR1 as SGHRS and CDR2 as YFSETQ. This CDR3 reads CASSSGLAGVADTQYF. The CDR3 coding sequence is TGCGCCAGCAGCTCTGGCCTAGCGGGAGTGGCGGATACGCAGTATTTT.

This clone was recorded once. The J gene is TRBJ2-2, the V gene TRBV27; D gene uncertain. The germline V gene has CDR1 MNHEY and CDR2 SMNVEV (reference sequence). This CDR3 is 17 amino acids long. The V end was cut by 5 bases, the J end by 0 bases, with 16 bases between. The CDR3 loop is CASSPKHRHPNTGELFF. In DNA form, the CDR3 reads TGTGCCAGCAGTCCCAAACACAGACACCCGAACACCGGGGAGCTGTTTTTT.

The chain joins TRBV19 to TRBJ1-6; the match to TRBD1 covers 7 bases. With 2 bases clipped from V and 7 bases from J, the junction kept 5 bases outside the gene matches. CDR1 is LNHDA and CDR2 is SQIVND in the germline V gene (reference sequence). The CDR3 covers 15 residues. DNA for the CDR3: TGTGCCAGTAGTATATCCGACAGGGAAAATTCACCCCTCCACTTT. It codes for CASSISDRENSPLHF. Based on the CDR3 plus reference TRBV19 and TRBJ1-6, the full variable domain is DGGITQSPKYLFRKEGQNVTLSCEQNLNHDAMYWYRQDPGQGLRLIYYSQIVNDFQKGDIAEGYSVSREKKESFPLTVTSAQKNPTAFYLCASSISDRENSPLHFGNGTRLTVT.

As regards this clone: At the DNA level, this CDR3 is encoded by other sequences in the same sample as well. The chain has TRBV30 and TRBJ1-2; 8 bases line up with TRBD1. This CDR3 is built from 13 residues. Trimming took 2 bases from V and 4 from J; bases not matched to a gene: 3. CDR1 GTSNPN and CDR2 SVGIG come from the germline V gene (reference sequence). The CDR3 loop reads CAWSRDRPYGYTF. The CDR3 DNA reads TGTGCCTGGAGTCGGGACAGGCCCTATGGCTACACCTTC.

The chain has TRBV7-9 and TRBJ2-3; no firm D call. With 0 bases removed from V and 5 bases from J, the gap between germline ends came to 9 bases. The CDR3 is made up of 14 amino acids. Germline CDR1 SEHNR, CDR2 FQNEAQ (reference sequence). The CDR3 DNA is TGTGCCAGCAGCTTAGCGCCTTCGGGAGATACGCAGTATTTT. It translates to CASSLAPSGDTQYF.

V usage is TRBV29-1 and J usage is TRBJ2-3, with D possibly matching TRBD2 (5 bases). Germline CDR1 is SQVTM and CDR2 is ANQGSEA. The V and J ends lost 7 bases and 0 bases respectively, with 11 bases between them. The CDR3 extends over 13 amino acids. In DNA form, the CDR3 reads TGCAGCGCCACGCCGGGGAGCACAGATACGCAGTATTTT. It translates to CSATPGSTDTQYF.

This chain joins TRBV7-6 and TRBJ2-7, with TRBD2 matching 7 bases. Trimming removed 5 bases from V and 1 base from J; junction bases left unmatched: 8. Germline-derived CDR1 and CDR2 are SGHVS and FNYEAQ. The CDR3 has 15 residues. CDR3 coding DNA: TGTGCCAGCAGCCTCCCCGGGGGGACGTCCTACGAGCAGTACTTC. It translates to CASSLPGGTSYEQYF.

V and J are TRBV27 and TRBJ2-7; 7 bases agree with TRBD1. Germline CDR1 is MNHEY and CDR2 is SMNVEV (reference sequence). The CDR3 has 16 residues. V was clipped by 6 bases and J by 0 bases; unmatched bases: 11. In DNA, the CDR3 is TGTGCCAGCAGAGATAGGACAGGCCAGAGCTCCTACGAGCAGTACTTC. Protein: CASRDRTGQSSYEQYF.

The chain recombines TRBV7-9 with TRBJ2-3, with 8 positions matching TRBD1. Germline V gene lookup returns CDR1 SEHNR and CDR2 FQNEAQ (reference sequence). V was pared by 4 bases and J by 4 bases, with 16 bases of the junction left unmatched. This CDR3 is built from 18 residues. Here the CDR3 reads CASSSSRWTGPEADTQYF. The DNA of the CDR3 is TGTGCCAGCAGCTCAAGCCGTTGGACAGGGCCGGAGGCAGATACGCAGTATTTT.

This clone turned up a few times. The chain couples TRBV7-9 to TRBJ1-5; 9 positions match TRBD1. Germline trimming cut 4 bases from V and 5 bases from J; bases unmatched to any gene: 3. Looked up from germline, CDR1 is SEHNR and CDR2 is FQNEAQ (reference sequence). This CDR3 is 14 amino acids long. This CDR3 is CASSSRDRDQPQHF. CDR3 sequence (DNA): TGTGCCAGCAGCTCCCGGGACAGGGATCAGCCCCAGCATTTT.